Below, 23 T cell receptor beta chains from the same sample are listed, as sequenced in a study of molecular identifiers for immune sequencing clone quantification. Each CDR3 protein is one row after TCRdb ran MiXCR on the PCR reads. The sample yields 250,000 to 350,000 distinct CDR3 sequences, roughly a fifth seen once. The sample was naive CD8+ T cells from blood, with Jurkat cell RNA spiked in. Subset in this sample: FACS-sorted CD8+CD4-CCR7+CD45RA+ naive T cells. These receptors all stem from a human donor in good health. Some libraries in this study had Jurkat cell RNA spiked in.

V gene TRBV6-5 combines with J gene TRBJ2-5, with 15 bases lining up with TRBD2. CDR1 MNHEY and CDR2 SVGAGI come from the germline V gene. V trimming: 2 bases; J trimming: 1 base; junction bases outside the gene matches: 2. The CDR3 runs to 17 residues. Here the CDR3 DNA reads TGTGCCAGCAGTTACCCGGGACTAGCGGGGGGCCAAGAGACCCAGTACTTC. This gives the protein CASSYPGLAGGQETQYF.

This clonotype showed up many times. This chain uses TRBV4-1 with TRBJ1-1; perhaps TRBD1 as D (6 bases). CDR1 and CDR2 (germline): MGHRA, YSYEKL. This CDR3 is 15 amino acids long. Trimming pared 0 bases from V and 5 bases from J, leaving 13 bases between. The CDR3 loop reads CASSQERRGGTEAFF. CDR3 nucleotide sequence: TGCGCCAGCAGCCAAGAAAGGAGGGGGGGGACTGAAGCTTTCTTT.

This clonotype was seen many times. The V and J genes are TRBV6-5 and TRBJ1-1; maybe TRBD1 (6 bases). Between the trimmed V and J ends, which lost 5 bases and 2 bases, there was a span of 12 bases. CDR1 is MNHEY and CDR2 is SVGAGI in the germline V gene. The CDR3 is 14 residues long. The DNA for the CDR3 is TGTGCCAGCAGTACGACAGGAGACAACACTGAAGCTTTCTTT. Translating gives CASSTTGDNTEAFF.

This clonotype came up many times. The CDR3 spells CASSLTGANEKLFF. In DNA form, the CDR3 reads TGTGCCAGCAGCCTCACCGGGGCAAATGAAAAACTGTTTTTT. The rearrangement uses TRBV7-9 and TRBJ1-4; D is possibly TRBD1 (5 bases). The length of the CDR3 is 14 residues. With 5 bases removed from V and 5 bases from J, the gap between germline ends came to 12 bases. Looked up from germline, CDR1 is SEHNR and CDR2 is FQNEAQ (reference sequence).

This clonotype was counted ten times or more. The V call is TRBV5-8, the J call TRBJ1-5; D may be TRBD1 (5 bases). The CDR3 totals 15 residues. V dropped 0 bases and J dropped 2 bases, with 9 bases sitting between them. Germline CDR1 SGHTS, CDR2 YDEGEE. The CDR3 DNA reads TGTGCCAGCAGCTTGGTCGGCAGGGGCAATCAGCCCCAGCATTTT. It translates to CASSLVGRGNQPQHF.

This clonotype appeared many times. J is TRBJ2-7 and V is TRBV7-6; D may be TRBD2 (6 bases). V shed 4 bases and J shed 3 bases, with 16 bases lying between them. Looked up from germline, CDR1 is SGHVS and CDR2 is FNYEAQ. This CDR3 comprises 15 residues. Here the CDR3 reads CASSSGVTALYEQYF. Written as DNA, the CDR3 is TGTGCCAGCAGCTCGGGGGTAACGGCCCTCTACGAGCAGTACTTC.

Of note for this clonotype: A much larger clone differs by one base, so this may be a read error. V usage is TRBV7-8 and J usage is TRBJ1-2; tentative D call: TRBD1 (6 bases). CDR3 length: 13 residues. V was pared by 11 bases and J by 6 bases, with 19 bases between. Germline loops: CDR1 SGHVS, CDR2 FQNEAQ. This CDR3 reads CAWGPHRNHGYTF. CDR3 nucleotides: TGTGCCTGGGGGCCGCACAGGAACCATGGCTACACCTTC.

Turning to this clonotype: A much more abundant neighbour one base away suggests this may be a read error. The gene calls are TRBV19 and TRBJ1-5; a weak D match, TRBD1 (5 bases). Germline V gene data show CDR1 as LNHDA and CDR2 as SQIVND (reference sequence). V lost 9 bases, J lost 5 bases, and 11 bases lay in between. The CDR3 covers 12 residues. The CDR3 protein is CASRGGYQPQHF. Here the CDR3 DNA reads TGTGCCAGCCGGGGCGGTTATCAGCCCCAGCATTTT.

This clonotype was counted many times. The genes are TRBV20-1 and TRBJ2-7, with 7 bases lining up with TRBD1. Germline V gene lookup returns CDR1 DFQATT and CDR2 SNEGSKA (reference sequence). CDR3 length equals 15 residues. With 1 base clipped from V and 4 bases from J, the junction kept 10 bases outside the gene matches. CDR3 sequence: CSARGTPGTAYEQYF. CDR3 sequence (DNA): TGCAGTGCTAGAGGGACCCCAGGGACAGCGTACGAGCAGTACTTC.

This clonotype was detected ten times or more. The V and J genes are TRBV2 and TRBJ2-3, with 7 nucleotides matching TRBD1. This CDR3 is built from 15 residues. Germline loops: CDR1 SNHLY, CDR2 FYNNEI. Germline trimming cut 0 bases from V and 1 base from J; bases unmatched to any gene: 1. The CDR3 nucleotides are TGTGCCAGCAGTGAAGCTCAGGGGGGCACAGATACGCAGTATTTT. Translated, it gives CASSEAQGGTDTQYF. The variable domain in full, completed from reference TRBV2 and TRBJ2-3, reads EPEVTQTPSHQVTQMGQEVILRCVPISNHLYFYWYRQILGQKVEFLVSFYNNEISEKSEIFDDQFSVERPDGSNFTLKIRSTKLEDSAMYFCASSEAQGGTDTQYFGPGTRLTVL.

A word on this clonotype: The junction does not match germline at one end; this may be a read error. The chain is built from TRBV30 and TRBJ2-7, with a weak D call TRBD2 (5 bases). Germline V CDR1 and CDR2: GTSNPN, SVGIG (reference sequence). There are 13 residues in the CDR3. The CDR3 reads CAWQVIGGGEHYF. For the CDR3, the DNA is TGTGCCTGGCAGGTTATTGGCGGTGGGGAGCATTACTTC.

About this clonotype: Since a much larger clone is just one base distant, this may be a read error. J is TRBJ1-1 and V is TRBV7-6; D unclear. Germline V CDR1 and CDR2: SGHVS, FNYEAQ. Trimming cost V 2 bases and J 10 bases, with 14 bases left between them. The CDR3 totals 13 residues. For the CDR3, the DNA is TGTGCCAGCAGCTTAAAGACGGCGGGAGGAGCTTTCTTT. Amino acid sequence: CASSLKTAGGAFF.

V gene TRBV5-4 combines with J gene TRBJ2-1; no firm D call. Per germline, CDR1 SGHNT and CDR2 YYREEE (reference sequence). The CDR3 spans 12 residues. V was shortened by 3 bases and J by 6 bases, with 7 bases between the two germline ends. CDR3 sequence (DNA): TGTGCCAGCAGCTCCTTTTCCAATGAGCAGTTCTTC. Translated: CASSSFSNEQFF.

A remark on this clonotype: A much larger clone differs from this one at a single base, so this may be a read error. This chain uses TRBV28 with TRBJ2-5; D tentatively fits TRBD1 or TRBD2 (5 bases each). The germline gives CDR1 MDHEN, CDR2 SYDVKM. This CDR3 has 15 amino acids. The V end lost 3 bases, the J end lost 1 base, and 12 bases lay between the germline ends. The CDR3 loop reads CASSFRGYTQETQYF. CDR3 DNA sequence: TGTGCCAGCAGTTTCCGGGGCTACACCCAAGAGACCCAGTACTTC.

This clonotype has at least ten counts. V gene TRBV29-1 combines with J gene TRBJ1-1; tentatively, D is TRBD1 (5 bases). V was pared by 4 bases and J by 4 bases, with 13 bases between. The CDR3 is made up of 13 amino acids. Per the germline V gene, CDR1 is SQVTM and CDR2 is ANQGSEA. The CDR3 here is CSVVQGWSTEAFF. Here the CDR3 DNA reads TGCAGCGTTGTCCAGGGTTGGAGCACTGAAGCTTTCTTT.

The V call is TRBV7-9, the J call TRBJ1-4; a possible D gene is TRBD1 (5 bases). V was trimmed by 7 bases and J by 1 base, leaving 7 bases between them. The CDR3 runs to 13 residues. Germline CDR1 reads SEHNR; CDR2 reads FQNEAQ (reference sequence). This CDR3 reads CASKGETNEKLFF. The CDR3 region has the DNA TGTGCCAGCAAAGGGGAAACTAATGAAAAACTGTTTTTT. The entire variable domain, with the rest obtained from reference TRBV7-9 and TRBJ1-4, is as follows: DTGVSQNPRHKITKRGQNVTFRCDPISEHNRLYWYRQTLGQGPEFLTYFQNEAQLEKSRLLSDRFSAERPKGSFSTLEIQRTEQGDSAMYLCASKGETNEKLFFGSGTQLSVL.

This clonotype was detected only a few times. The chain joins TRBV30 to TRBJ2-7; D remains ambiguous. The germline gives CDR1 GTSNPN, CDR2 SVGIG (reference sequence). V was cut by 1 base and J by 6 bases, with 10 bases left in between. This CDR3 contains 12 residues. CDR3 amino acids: CAWSAFRSEQYF. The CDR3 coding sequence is TGTGCCTGGAGTGCCTTTCGATCCGAGCAGTACTTC. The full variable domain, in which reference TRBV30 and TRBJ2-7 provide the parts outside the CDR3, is SQTIHQWPATLVQPVGSPLSLECTVEGTSNPNLYWYRQAAGRGLQLLFYSVGIGQISSEVPQNLSASRPQDRQFILSSKKLLLSDSGFYLCAWSAFRSEQYFGPGTRLTVT.

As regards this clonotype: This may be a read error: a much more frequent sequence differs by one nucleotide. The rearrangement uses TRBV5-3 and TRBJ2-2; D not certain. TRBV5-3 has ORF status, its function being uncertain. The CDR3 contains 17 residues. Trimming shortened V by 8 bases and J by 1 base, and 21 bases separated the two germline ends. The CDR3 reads CASSPDGPLQNTGELFF. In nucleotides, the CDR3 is TGTGCCAGCAGCCCCGACGGACCCCTACAGAACACCGGGGAGCTGTTTTTT.

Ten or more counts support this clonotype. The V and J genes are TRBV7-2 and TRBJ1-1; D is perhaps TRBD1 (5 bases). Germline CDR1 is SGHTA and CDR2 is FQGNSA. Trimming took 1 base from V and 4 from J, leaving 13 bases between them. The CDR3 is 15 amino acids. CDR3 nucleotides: TGTGCCAGCAGCTTAGGGGGGGGGGGAGGCACTGAAGCTTTCTTT. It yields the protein CASSLGGGGGTEAFF.

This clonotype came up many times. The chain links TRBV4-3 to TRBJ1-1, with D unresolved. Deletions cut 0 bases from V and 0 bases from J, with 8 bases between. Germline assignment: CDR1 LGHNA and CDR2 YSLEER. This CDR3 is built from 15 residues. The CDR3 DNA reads TGCGCCAGCAGCCAAGATTCAGTCATGAACACTGAAGCTTTCTTT. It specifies CASSQDSVMNTEAFF.

The CDR3 reads CASRLGQVEANYGYTF. The CDR3 DNA is TGTGCCAGCCGCCTAGGACAGGTAGAGGCTAACTATGGCTACACCTTC. The rearrangement links TRBV7-9 to TRBJ1-2; 7 bases line up with TRBD1. Germline V lookup: CDR1 SEHNR, CDR2 FQNEAQ (reference sequence). J was trimmed by 0 bases and V by 8 bases; bases with no gene match: 12. The CDR3 sequence is 16 residues long.

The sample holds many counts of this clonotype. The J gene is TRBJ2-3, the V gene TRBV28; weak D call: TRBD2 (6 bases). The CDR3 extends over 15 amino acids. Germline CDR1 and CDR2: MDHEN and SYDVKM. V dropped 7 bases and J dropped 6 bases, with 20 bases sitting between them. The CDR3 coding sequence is TGTGCCAGCACTCCATCCGGGGGAGTCGGGGATACGCAGTATTTT. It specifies CASTPSGGVGDTQYF.

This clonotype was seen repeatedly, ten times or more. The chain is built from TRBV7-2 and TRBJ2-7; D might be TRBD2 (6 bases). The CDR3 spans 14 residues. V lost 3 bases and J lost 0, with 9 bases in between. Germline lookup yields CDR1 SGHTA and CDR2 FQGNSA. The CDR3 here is CASSFRDFSYEQYF. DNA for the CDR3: TGTGCCAGCAGCTTCCGGGACTTCTCCTACGAGCAGTACTTC.